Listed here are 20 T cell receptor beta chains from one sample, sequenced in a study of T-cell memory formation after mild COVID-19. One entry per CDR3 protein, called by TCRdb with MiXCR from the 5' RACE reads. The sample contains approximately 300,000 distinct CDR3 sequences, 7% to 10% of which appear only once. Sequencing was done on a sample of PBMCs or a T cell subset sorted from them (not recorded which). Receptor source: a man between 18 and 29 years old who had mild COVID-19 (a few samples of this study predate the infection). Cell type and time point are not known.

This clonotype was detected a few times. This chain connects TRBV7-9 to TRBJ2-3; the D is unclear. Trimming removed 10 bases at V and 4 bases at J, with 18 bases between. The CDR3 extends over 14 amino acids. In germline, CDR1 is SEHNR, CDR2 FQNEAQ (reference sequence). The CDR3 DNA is TGTGCCAAGAGCCATACCAAGGGCCCAGATACGCAGTATTTT. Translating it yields CAKSHTKGPDTQYF.

CDR3 DNA sequence: TGTGCCAGCAGCTTAAGTATGGGCTACGAGCAGTACTTC. It is translated as CASSLSMGYEQYF. This sequence joins TRBV7-9 and TRBJ2-7; D remains ambiguous. From germline, CDR1 is SEHNR and CDR2 FQNEAQ (reference sequence). Trimming took off 2 bases at V and 3 bases at J, with 8 bases between the two ends. CDR3 length equals 13 residues.

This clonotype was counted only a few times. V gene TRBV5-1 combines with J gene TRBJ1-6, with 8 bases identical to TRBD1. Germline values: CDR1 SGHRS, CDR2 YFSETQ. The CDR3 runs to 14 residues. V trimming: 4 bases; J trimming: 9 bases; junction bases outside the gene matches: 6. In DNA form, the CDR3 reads TGCGCCAGCAGCGTGACAGGGGCCGGTTCACCCCTCCACTTT. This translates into CASSVTGAGSPLHF.

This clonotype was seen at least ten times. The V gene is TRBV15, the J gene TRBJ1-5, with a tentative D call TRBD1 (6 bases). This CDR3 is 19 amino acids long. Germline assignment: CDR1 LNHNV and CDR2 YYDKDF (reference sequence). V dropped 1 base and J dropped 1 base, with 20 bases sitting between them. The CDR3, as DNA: TGTGCCACCAGCAGAGTAGGTGGGGGGCGCTTGGCGAGCAATCAGCCCCAGCATTTT. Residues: CATSRVGGGRLASNQPQHF.

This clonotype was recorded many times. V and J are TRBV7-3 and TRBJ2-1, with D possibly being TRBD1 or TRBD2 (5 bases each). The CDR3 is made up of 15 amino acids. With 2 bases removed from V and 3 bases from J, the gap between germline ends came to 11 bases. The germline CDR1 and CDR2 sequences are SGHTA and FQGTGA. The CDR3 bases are TGTGCCAGCAGCTTACTGGGGACGGACTACAATGAGCAGTTCTTC. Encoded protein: CASSLLGTDYNEQFF.

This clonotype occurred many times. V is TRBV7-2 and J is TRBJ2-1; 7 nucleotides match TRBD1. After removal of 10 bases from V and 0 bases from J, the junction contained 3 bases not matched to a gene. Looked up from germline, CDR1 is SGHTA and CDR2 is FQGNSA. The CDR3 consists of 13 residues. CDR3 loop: CATRDSSYNEQFF. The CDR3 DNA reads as TGTGCCACACGGGACAGCTCCTACAATGAGCAGTTCTTC.

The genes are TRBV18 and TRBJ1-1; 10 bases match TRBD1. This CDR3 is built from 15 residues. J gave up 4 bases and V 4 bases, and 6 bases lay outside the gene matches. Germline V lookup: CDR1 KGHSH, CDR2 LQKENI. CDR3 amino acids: CASSLRQGAGTEAFF. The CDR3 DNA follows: TGTGCCAGCTCACTGCGACAGGGGGCAGGCACTGAAGCTTTCTTT.

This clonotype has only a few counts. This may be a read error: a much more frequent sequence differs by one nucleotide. CDR3: CASSRGQGYEQYF. CDR3 nucleotides: TGTGCCAGCAGCCGGGGACAGGGTTACGAGCAGTACTTC. The chain joins TRBV4-2 to TRBJ2-7, with TRBD1 matching 9 bases. Germline V lookup: CDR1 LGHNA, CDR2 YNFKEQ. The V gene end was trimmed by 4 bases and the J gene end by 4 bases; junction bases not matched to a gene: 2. This CDR3 comprises 13 residues.

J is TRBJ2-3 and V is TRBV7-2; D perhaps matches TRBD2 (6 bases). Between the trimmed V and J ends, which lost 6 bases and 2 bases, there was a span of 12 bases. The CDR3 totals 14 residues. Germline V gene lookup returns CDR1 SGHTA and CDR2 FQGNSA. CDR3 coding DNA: TGTGCCAGCAGGGCCGGGACTGCCACAGATACGCAGTATTTT. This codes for CASRAGTATDTQYF.

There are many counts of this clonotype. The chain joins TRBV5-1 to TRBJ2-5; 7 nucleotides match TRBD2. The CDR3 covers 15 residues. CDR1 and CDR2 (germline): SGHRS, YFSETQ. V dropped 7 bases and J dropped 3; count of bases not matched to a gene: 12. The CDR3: CASDTGGLPKETQYF. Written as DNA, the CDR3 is TGCGCCAGCGATACCGGGGGACTACCCAAAGAGACCCAGTACTTC.

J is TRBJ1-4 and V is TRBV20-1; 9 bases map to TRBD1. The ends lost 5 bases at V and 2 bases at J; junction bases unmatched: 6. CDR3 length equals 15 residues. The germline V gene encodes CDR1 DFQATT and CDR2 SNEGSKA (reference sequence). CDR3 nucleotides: TGCAGTGCTGGAGGACAGGGGAATACTAATGAAAAACTGTTTTTT. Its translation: CSAGGQGNTNEKLFF.

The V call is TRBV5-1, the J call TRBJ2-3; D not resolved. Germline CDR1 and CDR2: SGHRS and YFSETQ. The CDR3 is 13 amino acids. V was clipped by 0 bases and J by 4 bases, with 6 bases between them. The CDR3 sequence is CASSLGNSDTQYF. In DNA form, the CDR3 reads TGCGCCAGCAGCTTGGGAAATTCAGATACGCAGTATTTT.

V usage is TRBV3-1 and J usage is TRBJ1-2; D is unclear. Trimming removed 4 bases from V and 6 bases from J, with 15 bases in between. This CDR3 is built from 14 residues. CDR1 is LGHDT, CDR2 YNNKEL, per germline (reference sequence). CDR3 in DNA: TGTGCCAGCAGCCTCCTTGGGATCTGGGATGGCTACACCTTC. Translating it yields CASSLLGIWDGYTF.

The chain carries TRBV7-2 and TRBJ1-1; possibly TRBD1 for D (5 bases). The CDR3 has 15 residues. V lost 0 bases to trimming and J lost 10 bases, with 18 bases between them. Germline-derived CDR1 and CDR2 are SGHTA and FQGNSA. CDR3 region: CASSLAPGTRVLAFF. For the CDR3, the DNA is TGTGCCAGCAGCTTAGCCCCCGGGACTAGGGTGTTAGCTTTCTTT.

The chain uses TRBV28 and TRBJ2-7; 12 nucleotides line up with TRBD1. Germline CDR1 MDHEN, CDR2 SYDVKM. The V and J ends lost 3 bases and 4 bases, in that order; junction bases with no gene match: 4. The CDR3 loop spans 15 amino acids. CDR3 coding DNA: TGTGCCAGCAGTTTCCGGGACAGGGGGCTGTACGAGCAGTACGTC. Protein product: CASSFRDRGLYEQYV.

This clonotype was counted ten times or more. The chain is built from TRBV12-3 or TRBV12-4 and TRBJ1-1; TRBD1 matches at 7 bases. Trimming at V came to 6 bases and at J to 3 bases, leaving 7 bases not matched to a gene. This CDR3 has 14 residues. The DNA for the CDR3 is TGTGCCAGCAGCCCGGGGCAGGGGGACACTGAAGCTTTCTTT. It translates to CASSPGQGDTEAFF.

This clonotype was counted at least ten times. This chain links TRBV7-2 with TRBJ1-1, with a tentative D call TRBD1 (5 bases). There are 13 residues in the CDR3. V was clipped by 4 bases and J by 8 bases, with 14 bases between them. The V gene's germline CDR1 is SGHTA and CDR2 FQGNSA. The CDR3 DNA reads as TGTGCCAGCAGCTACCTTCTTAGGGGCGAAGCTTTCTTT. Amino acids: CASSYLLRGEAFF.

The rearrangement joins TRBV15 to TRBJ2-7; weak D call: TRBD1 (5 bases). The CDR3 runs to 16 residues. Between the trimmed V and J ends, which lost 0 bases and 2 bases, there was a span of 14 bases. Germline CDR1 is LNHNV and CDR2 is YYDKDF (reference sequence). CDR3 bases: TGTGCCACCAGCAGAGATGTACAGGACGGAACCTACGAGCAGTACTTC. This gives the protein CATSRDVQDGTYEQYF.

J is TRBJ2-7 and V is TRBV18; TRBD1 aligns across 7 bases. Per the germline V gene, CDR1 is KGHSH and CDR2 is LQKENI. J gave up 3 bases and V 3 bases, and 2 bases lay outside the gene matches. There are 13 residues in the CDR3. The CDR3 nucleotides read TGTGCCAGCTCACCCCGGGACAGCTACGAGCAGTACGTC. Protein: CASSPRDSYEQYV.

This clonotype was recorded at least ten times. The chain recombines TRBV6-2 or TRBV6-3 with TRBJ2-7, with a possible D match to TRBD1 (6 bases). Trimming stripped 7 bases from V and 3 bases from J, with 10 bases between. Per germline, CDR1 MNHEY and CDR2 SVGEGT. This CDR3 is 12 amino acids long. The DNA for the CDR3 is TGTGCCAGCAAGGACAGCAACTACGAGCAGTACGTC. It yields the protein CASKDSNYEQYV.